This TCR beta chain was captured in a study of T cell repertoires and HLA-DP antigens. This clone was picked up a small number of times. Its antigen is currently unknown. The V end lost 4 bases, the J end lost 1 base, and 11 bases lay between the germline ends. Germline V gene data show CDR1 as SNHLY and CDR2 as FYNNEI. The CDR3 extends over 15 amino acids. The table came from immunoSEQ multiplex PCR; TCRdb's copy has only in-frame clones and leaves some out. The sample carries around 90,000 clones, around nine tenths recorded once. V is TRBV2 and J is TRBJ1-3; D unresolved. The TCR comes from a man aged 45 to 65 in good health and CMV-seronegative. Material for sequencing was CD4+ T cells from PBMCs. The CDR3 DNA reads TGTGCCAGCAGTGCAGAGGGATTATCTGGAAACACCATATATTTT. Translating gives CASSAEGLSGNTIYF. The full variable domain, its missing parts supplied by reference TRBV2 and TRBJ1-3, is EPEVTQTPSHQVTQMGQEVILRCVPISNHLYFYWYRQILGQKVEFLVSFYNNEISEKSEIFDDQFSVERPDGSNFTLKIRSTKLEDSAMYFCASSAEGLSGNTIYFGEGSWLTVV.